This TCR beta chain appears in the sequencing data of a study of blood T cells in healthy people across ages (dated by TCRdb to between 2014 and 2017). With regard to the full study: In model experiments, template switching captured roughly one uniquely barcoded TCR beta cDNA molecule for every two T cells. Using deep sequencing normalized with unique cDNA molecular identifiers, the study measured how TCR beta repertoire diversity changes with age. The donors were divided into four age groups: young (average approximately 16 years), middle-aged (about 39), aged (about 61) and long-lived (roughly 82). To avoid experimental bias, donors of different ages were randomly spread across the sequencing lanes. Using the same blood draw, the study looked at two additional independent replicas of 1 million unique cDNA reads for two donors, one aged 18 to 30 and the other aged 80 or older. Broader findings and caveats from the paper: As age increased, observed TCR beta diversity per million T cells dropped in a roughly linear way, and a significant reduction was already evident by age 40. Because the CMV infection status of the donors was unknown, age-related changes in expanded clonotypes may potentially have been confounded. Estimates of total diversity from one million sequenced T cells were regarded as lower bounds and underestimates. Observed TCR beta diversity correlated strongly with the percentage of naive T cells measured by flow cytometry. Compared with the aged group, the long-lived group had more naive CD4+ T cells, fewer expanded clones and increased TCR diversity, a pattern suggesting age selection. Conclusive comparison of naive and antigen-experienced compartments was prevented by the profiling of bulk unsorted PBMCs.

Trimming leaves V shorter by 6 bases and J shorter by 6 bases, with the junction holding 11 bases beyond the gene matches. The CDR3 goes from the cysteine to the phenylalanine over 14 residues. Kept here is only the CDR3 DNA, which spans 42 bases and is read in frame from base 1. CDR1 and CDR2 are read off the germline V gene as MDHEN and SYDVKM. Receptors were amplified or captured by 5' RACE. Sequencing relied on an Illumina HiSeq 2500. A second PCR of about 6 to 11 cycles was performed with a sample-barcoded 5' primer and a J-beta primer mix. A unique molecular identifier was introduced onto each TCR beta cDNA molecule by a template-switch 5' adaptor carrying 12 random nucleotides. Each sample yielded at least 2.5 million CDR3-containing paired-end reads. First-strand cDNA was synthesized from all RNA with the Mint cDNA synthesis kit, primed by a TRBC-specific oligonucleotide. Following uracil-DNA glycosylase treatment, a first 18-cycle PCR with universal primers M1SS and BC2_uni_R was performed on all cDNA. The source study handled its data this way. For normalization, 1 million high-quality reads, each with a distinct molecular identifier, were randomly selected from each sample. Reads with shared molecular identifiers were discarded instead of being binned into consensus sequences. MiTCR, with a Q25 quality threshold and the strictest error-elimination algorithm, was used for CDR3 identification, clonotype clustering and error correction. Lower-bound total TCR beta diversity was estimated with a nonparametric unseen species model using Euler transformation. TCRdb applied fastp at Q25 and MiXCR to the public reads, then kept only in-frame beta chains. Every CDR3 protein is listed once, alongside the most common genes and DNA of its rows. It is TCRdb's table, rather than the study itself, that gives the V and J calls and clone size. This sample comprises 700,000 to 800,000 distinct CDR3 sequences, 43% of them detected only once. The ten most abundant clones make up approximately 22% of the sample.

Donors were under 40 systemically healthy Caucasian individuals from Russia aged roughly 6 to 90 years. Each donor gave around 9.5 milliliters of peripheral blood, collected into EDTA-treated Vacutainer tubes. Ficoll-Paque density-gradient centrifugation was used to isolate PBMCs, with at least 6 million per sample. Trizol reagent was used to extract total RNA from the PBMCs, yielding at least 6 micrograms per sample. For every donor, an aliquot of PBMCs went through flow cytometry to measure the percentages of naive CD45RAhigh/CD27high T cells. The table lists this clonotype with a few counts. This clone's antigen is unknown. Qualities for individual bases were not recorded, and no much larger clone is one base off.

Recombination joined TRBV28 with TRBJ2-7, with 7 bases in between that match TRBD2. This clonotype was sampled from a woman aged 55-75 years in good health. Sequencing input: blood. The sequenced DNA is TGTGCCAGCAGCCGACAGCGGGACGACTCCGAGCAGTACTTC. Its translation is CASSRQRDDSEQYF.